This TCR beta chain was sequenced for a study of cytomegalovirus exposure and HLA in healthy donors. Broader study findings: Later on, analysis showed that most CMV-associated TCR beta chains appeared to be HLA-restricted. In vitro data verified a few CMV-associated chains as specific for CMV antigens. A later analysis reported that several of the most significant clusters appeared to be linked to common viral pathogens, among them Epstein-Barr virus.

A multiplex PCR was run with 60 Vbeta primers and 13 Jbeta primers. Original processing methods: Later, an analysis found some 80 million unique TCR beta chains, and 8.5 million to 12 million of these were shared. Clones were sequenced by immunoSEQ multiplex PCR, and TCRdb holds only the in-frame ones, with some missing. V, J and clone size are taken as reported in that table, and D and trimming were inferred from the DNA itself. Among about 190,000 clones listed, 85% were seen once. Regarding this clone: Its target is not known.

Material for sequencing was PBMCs. This TCR came from a boy aged 2-15 years in good health and CMV-seronegative.

CDR3 protein: CASSSGGGRWNTEAFF. The CDR3, as DNA: TGTGCCAGTAGTTCAGGGGGCGGACGGTGGAACACTGAAGCTTTCTTT. This chain links TRBV19 with TRBJ1-1; TRBD1 matches 8 bases. The CDR3 loop spans 16 amino acids. V was clipped by 5 bases and J by 1 base; unmatched bases: 9. Per germline, CDR1 LNHDA and CDR2 SQIVND (reference sequence).